Only one count was recorded for the clone carrying this TCR beta chain. This may come from a read error, since a much larger clone is one base off. The data are from a study of low-dose radiotherapy and immunotherapy resistance in tumors. Turning to the study itself: One day prior to radiation and immunotherapy, intravenous cyclophosphamide at 200 mg/m2 was given, repeated every two weeks. Daily, from cycle 1 day 1 and for four cycles, patients took oral aspirin 300 mg.

This CDR3 has 15 amino acids. Germline assignment: CDR1 DFQATT and CDR2 SNEGSKA (reference sequence). Losses at the gene ends were 1 base for V and 5 bases for J; bases not matched to a gene: 11. Time point given: after trial treatment. Treatment noted: LDRT plus nivolumab, ipilimumab, low-dose cyclophosphamide and aspirin (RACIN trial). Every donor's regimen consisted of nivolumab, ipilimumab, aspirin, low-dose cyclophosphamide and low-dose radiotherapy. Advanced solid tumors lacking tumor-infiltrating lymphocytes characterized eligible patients. TRAV- and TRBV-specific primers were used for first-strand cDNA, which covered alpha and beta chains. It was with a constant-region primer and a V-primer adapter that TCRs were amplified over 20 PCR cycles. TCRdb ran MiXCR on the reads and lists one entry per CDR3 protein. Among fewer than 110,000 distinct CDR3 sequences listed, around 20% were seen once.

Material: PBMCs, obtained after low-dose radiotherapy plus immunotherapy. This receptor was obtained from a male donor with prostate cancer. This rearrangement joins TRBV20-1 to TRBJ2-7, with TRBD1 matching over 7 bases. CDR3 protein: CSARGPEQGNNEQYF. In nucleotides, the CDR3 is TGCAGTGCTAGAGGCCCGGAACAGGGGAATAACGAGCAGTACTTC.